One and the same sample provided the 24 T cell receptor beta chains below, sequenced in a study of shared T cell receptors in the human thymus. Repertoires were generated with immunoSEQ multiplex PCR, while TCRdb's copy carries only in-frame clones and drops some. The sample shows hundreds of thousands of clones, roughly 86% of them seen only once. This sample was also put to use in a study of human thymus T cells.

The material sequenced was thymocytes. The receptors come from a boy in the first two years of life with a congenital heart defect.

This clone showed up just once. The chain joins TRBV7-6 to TRBJ2-5; perhaps TRBD2 as D (6 bases). CDR3 size: 15 residues. Looked up from germline, CDR1 is SGHVS and CDR2 is FNYEAQ. V dropped 3 bases and J dropped 5 bases, with 16 bases sitting between them. The CDR3 DNA reads as TGTGCCAGCAGCTTTACCCGGACCGCGGGGGAGACCCAGTACTTC. Its protein product is CASSFTRTAGETQYF.

Comment on this clone: Other DNA sequences in the sample encode the same CDR3. The chain is built from TRBV5-4 and TRBJ1-1; a weak D match, TRBD1 (5 bases). Germline V CDR1 and CDR2: SGHNT, YYREEE (reference sequence). Between the trimmed V and J ends, which lost 1 base and 2 bases, there was a span of 6 bases. This CDR3 contains 13 residues. CDR3 nucleotides: TGTGCCAGCAGCTTGAGGGGTAACACTGAAGCTTTCTTT. It translates to CASSLRGNTEAFF. Supplemented by reference TRBV5-4 and TRBJ1-1, the full variable domain reads ETGVTQSPTHLIKTRGQQVTLRCSSQSGHNTVSWYQQALGQGPQFIFQYYREEENGRGNFPPRFSGLQFPNYSSELNVNALELDDSALYLCASSLRGNTEAFFGQGTRLTVV.

CDR3 in DNA: TGCGCCAGCAGCCCCCGTGGGTCAGGAGCGGGGGATGGGGGGCCCTATGGCTACACCTTC. Translating it yields CASSPRGSGAGDGGPYGYTF. The V call is TRBV5-1, the J call TRBJ1-2, with D possibly matching TRBD1 (6 bases). CDR1 and CDR2 (germline): SGHRS, YFSETQ. V was pared by 4 bases and J by 4 bases, with 32 bases between. The CDR3 spans 20 residues. Full variable domain (rest looked up from reference TRBV5-1 and TRBJ1-2): KAGVTQTPRYLIKTRGQQVTLSCSPISGHRSVSWYQQTPGQGLQFLFEYFSETQRNKGNFPGRFSGRQFSNSRSEMNVSTLELGDSALYLCASSPRGSGAGDGGPYGYTFGSGTRLTVV.

The CDR3 DNA is TGTGCCAGCAGTTTAAGGTCCAGGGATCAGCCCCAGCATTTT. Its translation is CASSLRSRDQPQHF. The J gene is TRBJ1-5, the V gene TRBV27, with D possibly being TRBD1 (5 bases). Trimming cost V 2 bases and J 5 bases, with 10 bases left between them. CDR1 and CDR2 from the germline V gene are MNHEY and SMNVEV (reference sequence). The CDR3 sequence is 14 residues long.

V usage is TRBV15 and J usage is TRBJ2-2; 8 bases map to TRBD1. Germline CDR1 and CDR2: LNHNV and YYDKDF (reference sequence). The junction had 4 bases not matched to a gene; V was cut back by 2 bases and J by 2 bases. The CDR3 runs to 16 residues. CDR3 sequence reads: CATSRTGGSNTGELFF. CDR3 coding DNA: TGTGCCACCAGCAGAACAGGGGGATCAAACACCGGGGAGCTGTTTTTT.

CDR3 nucleotides: TGTGCCAGCAGCCGCGGCCAGGTTGAGGGCTTCGCAACTAATGAAAAACTGTTTTTT. Amino acid sequence: CASSRGQVEGFATNEKLFF. This chain connects TRBV5-4 to TRBJ1-4; no definite D call. This CDR3 region has 19 residues. Trimming took 4 bases from V and 0 from J, leaving 22 bases between them. Germline V gene lookup returns CDR1 SGHNT and CDR2 YYREEE (reference sequence).

This clone was picked up a small number of times. The CDR3 reads CAISRQDNSGNTIYF. CDR3 nucleotide sequence: TGTGCCATCAGCCGACAGGACAACTCTGGAAACACCATATATTTT. The V gene is TRBV10-3, the J gene TRBJ1-3; D might be TRBD1 (6 bases). Trimming cost V 6 bases and J 0 bases, with 12 bases left between them. The CDR3 length is 15 residues. CDR1 ENHRY and CDR2 SYGVKD come from the germline V gene.

The chain carries TRBV4-1 and TRBJ2-7; D gene unclear. V lost 0 bases, J lost 2 bases, and 14 bases lay in between. The length of the CDR3 is 16 residues. Germline values: CDR1 MGHRA, CDR2 YSYEKL. CDR3 sequence (DNA): TGCGCCAGCAGCCAAGAATCCCGACTCCGAGCCTACGAGCAGTACTTC. It codes for CASSQESRLRAYEQYF.

V gene TRBV10-3 combines with J gene TRBJ2-1, with 12 bases identical to TRBD2. J gave up 2 bases and V 6 bases, and 14 bases lay outside the gene matches. CDR1 ENHRY and CDR2 SYGVKD come from the germline V gene. This CDR3 spans 19 amino acids. CDR3: CAISPPGLAGEAAYNEQFF. As DNA, the CDR3 is TGTGCCATCAGCCCTCCGGGACTAGCGGGCGAGGCGGCCTACAATGAGCAGTTCTTC.

The chain couples TRBV2 to TRBJ1-2, with D possibly being TRBD1 (5 bases). The germline V and J ends were trimmed by 8 bases and 1 base, with 26 bases remaining between them. Germline V CDR1 and CDR2: SNHLY, FYNNEI. The CDR3 has 18 residues. CDR3 DNA sequence: TGTGCCAGCCCTTACGATGGGGCAGCGACCCTCAATAACTATGGCTACACCTTC. The encoded protein is CASPYDGAATLNNYGYTF.

The rearrangement joins TRBV30 to TRBJ1-2; no reliable D call. The CDR3 contains 18 residues. CDR1 GTSNPN and CDR2 SVGIG come from the germline V gene (reference sequence). The V and J ends lost 2 bases and 0 bases respectively, with 22 bases between them. This chain's CDR3 is CAWSKFQWVTGSNYGYTF. CDR3 coding DNA: TGTGCCTGGAGTAAGTTTCAGTGGGTGACTGGATCTAACTATGGCTACACCTTC.

The V and J genes are TRBV6-1 and TRBJ2-7, with D possibly being TRBD1 (6 bases). This CDR3 has 17 amino acids. Germline V lookup: CDR1 MNHNS, CDR2 SASEGT. V was trimmed by 2 bases and J by 5 bases, leaving 22 bases between them. CDR3: CASSEKSGALLVHEQYF. CDR3 nucleotide sequence: TGTGCCAGCAGTGAAAAGTCAGGGGCCCTGTTGGTCCACGAGCAGTACTTC.

This clone has more than one count but fewer than ten. The chain links TRBV10-3 to TRBJ1-2; D is ambiguous. The ends were cut back, 4 bases at V and 7 bases at J, with 13 bases in the middle. The germline gives CDR1 ENHRY, CDR2 SYGVKD. The CDR3 totals 13 residues. DNA of the CDR3: TGTGCCATCAGTGCGGGGAGGGATAGTGGCTACACCTTC. Its protein is CAISAGRDSGYTF.

This chain connects TRBV4-1 to TRBJ2-3; tentatively, D is TRBD1 (5 bases). Trimming shortened V by 5 bases and J by 2 bases, and 20 bases separated the two germline ends. From germline, CDR1 is MGHRA and CDR2 YSYEKL. There are 17 residues in the CDR3. The CDR3 DNA follows: TGCGCCAGCAGCAACCGGACAAGCCAAGGGTACACAGATACGCAGTATTTT. It yields the protein CASSNRTSQGYTDTQYF.

CDR3 loop: CASSSRGPQETQYF. In DNA, the CDR3 is TGTGCCAGCAGTAGCCGAGGGCCCCAAGAGACCCAGTACTTC. The chain links TRBV28 to TRBJ2-5; TRBD2 is a possible D gene (5 bases). The CDR3 spans 14 residues. V dropped 5 bases and J dropped 1 base, with 11 bases sitting between them. The germline V gene encodes CDR1 MDHEN and CDR2 SYDVKM.

The chain combines TRBV4-3 with TRBJ2-7, with 10 bases lining up with TRBD2. V gave up 3 bases and J gave up 1 base; unmatched junction bases: 6. This CDR3 is built from 16 residues. Germline-derived CDR1 and CDR2 are LGHNA and YSLEER. CDR3 region: CASSHQSSGRSYEQYF. In DNA form, the CDR3 reads TGCGCCAGCAGCCACCAATCTAGCGGGAGATCCTACGAGCAGTACTTC.

The rearrangement links TRBV19 to TRBJ2-7; TRBD2 is a possible D gene (5 bases). CDR3 length: 14 residues. V lost 5 bases and J 3 bases, leaving 14 bases between the germline ends. Looked up from germline, CDR1 is LNHDA and CDR2 is SQIVND (reference sequence). CDR3 residues: CASSPIEGVYEQYF. The CDR3 DNA sequence: TGTGCCAGTAGTCCTATCGAGGGTGTCTACGAGCAGTACTTC.

The chain recombines TRBV19 with TRBJ1-2; TRBD1 aligns across 7 bases. With 3 bases clipped from V and 3 bases from J, the junction kept 19 bases outside the gene matches. Germline CDR1 is LNHDA and CDR2 is SQIVND (reference sequence). This CDR3 region has 19 residues. CDR3 protein: CASSILPQTGSGSDYGYTF. Here the CDR3 DNA reads TGTGCCAGTAGTATTCTTCCCCAGACAGGGAGCGGTTCGGACTATGGCTACACCTTC.

The chain employs TRBV7-9 and TRBJ2-3; D gene uncertain. CDR3 size: 11 residues. With 4 bases removed from V and 4 bases from J, the gap between germline ends came to 3 bases. The germline V gene has CDR1 SEHNR and CDR2 FQNEAQ (reference sequence). CDR3 coding DNA: TGTGCCAGCAGCTCTCCAGATACGCAGTATTTT. Translating gives CASSSPDTQYF.

The chain is built from TRBV4-2 and TRBJ2-1; the match to TRBD2 covers 7 bases. The germline V gene encodes CDR1 LGHNA and CDR2 YNFKEQ. The CDR3 covers 15 residues. With V trimmed by 4 bases and J by 8 bases, 11 bases remained unmatched. In DNA form, the CDR3 reads TGTGCCAGCAGCCCTCGTGGCGGGGGAGTCTATGAGCAGTTCTTC. Translating gives CASSPRGGGVYEQFF.

The rearrangement joins TRBV29-1 to TRBJ2-1, with 9 bases aligning to TRBD1. V shed 0 bases, J shed 6 bases, and the junction held 9 bases outside the gene matches. The germline V gene has CDR1 SQVTM and CDR2 ANQGSEA. The CDR3 runs 16 residues. CDR3 nucleotide sequence: TGCAGCGTTGAAGATCCCGATCGGACAGGGGCCAATGAGCAGTTCTTC. This gives the protein CSVEDPDRTGANEQFF.

The genes are TRBV9 and TRBJ1-5, with TRBD1 matching over 12 bases. With V trimmed by 3 bases and J by 6 bases, 4 bases remained unmatched. The CDR3 is 15 amino acids. Germline V lookup: CDR1 SGDLS, CDR2 YYNGEE. The CDR3 sequence is CASSEGTGGGQPQHF. DNA of the CDR3: TGTGCCAGCAGCGAGGGGACAGGGGGCGGTCAGCCCCAGCATTTT.

The rearrangement joins TRBV28 to TRBJ2-2, with 7 positions matching TRBD1. The germline gives CDR1 MDHEN, CDR2 SYDVKM. The CDR3 sequence is 15 residues long. Germline trimming cut 2 bases from V and 4 bases from J; bases unmatched to any gene: 4. In DNA, the CDR3 is TGTGCCAGCAGTTTAATCGGACAGGTCACCGGGGAGCTGTTTTTT. Translating gives CASSLIGQVTGELFF.

The rearrangement uses TRBV14 and TRBJ2-7; D is perhaps TRBD1 (5 bases). Germline lookup yields CDR1 SGHDN and CDR2 FVKESK. V shed 3 bases and J shed 0 bases, with 15 bases lying between them. CDR3 length: 16 residues. The CDR3 sequence is CASSQRQGRTSYEQYF. In DNA form, the CDR3 reads TGTGCCAGCAGCCAGCGCCAGGGAAGAACCTCCTACGAGCAGTACTTC.